This TCR beta chain was recorded in a study of cytotoxic CD8 clonotypes in ibrutinib-treated CLL. At the level of the study: The cohort had 11 relapsed/refractory and over 14 treatment-naive patients, some 17 IGHV unmutated. Partial responders about 24, complete 2; approximately twelve progressed and around 15 stayed in remission by median around 6 years. Samples showed on average roughly 250,000 productive templates and 80,000 to 100,000 productive rearrangements.

The study, taken as a whole, reports: A difference in sampling times existed between sustained-remission and progressing patients.

Turning to this clone: Its matching antigen is unknown.

The repertoire was sequenced with immunoSEQ multiplex PCR; TCRdb's copy has only in-frame clones and lacks some. The sample holds 45,000 to 50,000 clones, more than 45% seen once. Germline-derived CDR1 and CDR2 are KGHSH and LQKENI. The V end was cut by 6 bases, the J end by 7 bases, with 15 bases between. The CDR3 loop spans 13 amino acids. The rearrangement links TRBV18 to TRBJ1-2, with D possibly TRBD1 on 5 matching bases. This receptor was identified in a human donor with chronic lymphocytic leukemia. The material sequenced was PBMCs, taken after 12 months of ibrutinib treatment. CDR3 bases: TGTGCCAGCTCCCCCGGGGGGGAATTTGGCTACACCTTC. Translation: CASSPGGEFGYTF.